Below, one T cell receptor (beta chain) is given with its context. Its specificity is unknown. This specimen comes from a study of beta chain features in type 1 diabetes. Overall study: The study examined 90 million to 130 million sorted cells across all samples.

The CDR3 runs 13 residues. The ends were cut back, 6 bases at V and 1 base at J, with 7 bases in the middle. CDR1 SNHLY and CDR2 FYNNEI come from the germline V gene. Markers CD45RO/CCR7/CD25/CD127/CD95/CD27 served to sort CD4+ naive, central memory, regulatory and stem cell-like memory cells. Study-level points and caveats: These data did not resolve whether HLA type affects TCRB rearrangement.

What was sequenced were expressed TCRB transcripts, since all of the isolated RNA had been reverse transcribed. TCRdb's table, derived via immunoSEQ multiplex PCR, lists solely in-frame clones and lacks some. Found here are under 450,000 clones, roughly 13% of them singletons; the top ten hold less than 0.04%. This chain connects TRBV2 to TRBJ1-3; D is uncertain. This TCR derives from a man aged 25 to 45 in good health. Specimen: naive CD4+ T cells from blood. The CDR3 DNA follows: TGTGCCAGCAGACTGGCTTCTGGAAACACCATATATTTT. This gives the protein CASRLASGNTIYF. The full variable domain, rest sourced from reference TRBV2 and TRBJ1-3, is EPEVTQTPSHQVTQMGQEVILRCVPISNHLYFYWYRQILGQKVEFLVSFYNNEISEKSEIFDDQFSVERPDGSNFTLKIRSTKLEDSAMYFCASRLASGNTIYFGEGSWLTVV.